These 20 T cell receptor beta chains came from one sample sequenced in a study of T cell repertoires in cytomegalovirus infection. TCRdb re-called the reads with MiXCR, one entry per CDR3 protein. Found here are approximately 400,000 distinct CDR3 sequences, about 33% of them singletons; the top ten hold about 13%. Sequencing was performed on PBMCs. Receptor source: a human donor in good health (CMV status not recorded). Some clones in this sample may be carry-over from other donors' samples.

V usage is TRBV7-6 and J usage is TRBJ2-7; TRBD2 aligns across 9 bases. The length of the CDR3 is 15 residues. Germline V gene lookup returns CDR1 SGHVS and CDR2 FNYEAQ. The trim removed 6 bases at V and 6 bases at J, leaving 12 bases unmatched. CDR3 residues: CASRGSGGPPLEQYF. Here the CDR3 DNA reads TGTGCCAGCAGGGGAAGCGGGGGGCCCCCCCTCGAGCAGTACTTC.

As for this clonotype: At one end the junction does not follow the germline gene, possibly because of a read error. The CDR3: CASSQRSSYEQHF. For the CDR3, the DNA is TGTGCCAGTAGTCAAAGAAGCTCCTACGAGCAGCACTTC. The gene calls are TRBV19 and TRBJ2-7; no definite D call. CDR1 is LNHDA and CDR2 is SQIVND in the germline V gene (reference sequence). The CDR3 is 13 residues long.

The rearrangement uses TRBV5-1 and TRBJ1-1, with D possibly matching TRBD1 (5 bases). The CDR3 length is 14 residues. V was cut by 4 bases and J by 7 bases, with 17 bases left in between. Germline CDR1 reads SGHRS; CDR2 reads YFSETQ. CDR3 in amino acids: CASSPIGGGIEAFF. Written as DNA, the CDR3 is TGCGCCAGCAGCCCAATTGGGGGAGGGATTGAAGCTTTCTTT.

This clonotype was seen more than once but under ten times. The CDR3 here is CASSQEDRVLVGGYTF. As DNA, the CDR3 is TGCGCCAGCAGCCAAGAGGATCGAGTTCTTGTGGGTGGCTACACCTTC. V gene TRBV4-1 combines with J gene TRBJ1-2; unclear D gene. Trimming pared 0 bases from V and 7 bases from J, leaving 18 bases between. CDR1 is MGHRA and CDR2 is YSYEKL in the germline V gene. The CDR3 covers 16 residues.

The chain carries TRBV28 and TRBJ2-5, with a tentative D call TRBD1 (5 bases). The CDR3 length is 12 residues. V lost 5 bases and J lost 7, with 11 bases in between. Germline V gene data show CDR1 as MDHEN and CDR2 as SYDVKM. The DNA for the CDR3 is TGTGCCAGCAGTCCCCTAGGGGTGACCCAGTACTTC. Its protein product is CASSPLGVTQYF.

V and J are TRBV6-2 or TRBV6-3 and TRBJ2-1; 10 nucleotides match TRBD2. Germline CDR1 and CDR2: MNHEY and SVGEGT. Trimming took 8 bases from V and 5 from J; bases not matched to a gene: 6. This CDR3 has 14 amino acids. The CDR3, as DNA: TGTGCCAGCGCCAGGACTAGCGGACACAATGAGCAGTTCTTC. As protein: CASARTSGHNEQFF.

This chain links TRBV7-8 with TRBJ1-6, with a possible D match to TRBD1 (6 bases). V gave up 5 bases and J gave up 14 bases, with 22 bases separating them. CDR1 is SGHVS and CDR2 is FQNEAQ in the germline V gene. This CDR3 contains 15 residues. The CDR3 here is CASSHRPPQGSSLHF. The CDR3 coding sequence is TGTGCCAGCAGCCACCGACCGCCCCAGGGGTCATCCCTCCACTTT.

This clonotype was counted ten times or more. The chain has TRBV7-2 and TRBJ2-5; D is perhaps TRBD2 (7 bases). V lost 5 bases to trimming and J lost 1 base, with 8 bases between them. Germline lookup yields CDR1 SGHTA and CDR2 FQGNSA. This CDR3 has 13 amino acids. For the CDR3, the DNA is TGTGCCAGCAGCCGGGGGGCCCAAGAGACCCAGTACTTC. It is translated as CASSRGAQETQYF.

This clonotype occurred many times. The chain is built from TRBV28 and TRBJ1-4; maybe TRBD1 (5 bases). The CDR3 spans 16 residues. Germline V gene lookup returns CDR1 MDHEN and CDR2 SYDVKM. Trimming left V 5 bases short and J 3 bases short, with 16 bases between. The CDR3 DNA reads TGTGCCAGCAGTCCACCTCCATTAGGGGCTAATGAAAAACTGTTTTTT. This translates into CASSPPPLGANEKLFF.

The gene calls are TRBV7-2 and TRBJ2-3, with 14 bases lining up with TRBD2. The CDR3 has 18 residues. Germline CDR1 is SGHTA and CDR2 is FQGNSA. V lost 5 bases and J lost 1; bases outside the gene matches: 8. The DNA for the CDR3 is TGTGCCAGCAGCGCTAGACTAGCGGGGGGGCATCGCACAGATACGCAGTATTTT. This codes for CASSARLAGGHRTDTQYF. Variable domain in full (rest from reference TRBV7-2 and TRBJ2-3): GAGVSQSPSNKVTEKGKDVELRCDPISGHTALYWYRQSLGQGLEFLIYFQGNSAPDKSGLPSDRFSAERTGGSVSTLTIQRTQQEDSAVYLCASSARLAGGHRTDTQYFGPGTRLTVL.

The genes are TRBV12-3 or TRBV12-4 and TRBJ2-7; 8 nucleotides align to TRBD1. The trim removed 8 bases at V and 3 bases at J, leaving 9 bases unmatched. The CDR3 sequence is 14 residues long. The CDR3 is CASGEGQGYYEQYF. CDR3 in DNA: TGTGCCAGCGGGGAAGGACAGGGTTACTACGAGCAGTACTTC.

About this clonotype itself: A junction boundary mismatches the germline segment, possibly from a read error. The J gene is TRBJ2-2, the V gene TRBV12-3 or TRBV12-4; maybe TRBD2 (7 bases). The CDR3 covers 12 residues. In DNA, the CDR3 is TGTGCCAGCAGTCAGGGGAGCGGGGATCAGTGTTTT. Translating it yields CASSQGSGDQCF.

The CDR3 loop is CASSDQRGSQETQYF. The CDR3 DNA sequence: TGTGCCAGCAGTGATCAGCGGGGGTCGCAAGAGACCCAGTACTTC. The chain has TRBV6-1 and TRBJ2-5; 8 bases line up with TRBD2. Germline trimming cut 3 bases from V and 2 bases from J; bases unmatched to any gene: 5. CDR3 length equals 15 residues. In germline, CDR1 is MNHNS, CDR2 SASEGT.

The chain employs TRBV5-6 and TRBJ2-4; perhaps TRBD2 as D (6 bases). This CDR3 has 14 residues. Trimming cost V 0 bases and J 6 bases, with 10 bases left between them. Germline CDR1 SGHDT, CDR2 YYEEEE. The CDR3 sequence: CASSLVGGGNIQYF. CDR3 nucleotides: TGTGCCAGCAGCTTGGTTGGGGGAGGAAACATTCAGTACTTC.

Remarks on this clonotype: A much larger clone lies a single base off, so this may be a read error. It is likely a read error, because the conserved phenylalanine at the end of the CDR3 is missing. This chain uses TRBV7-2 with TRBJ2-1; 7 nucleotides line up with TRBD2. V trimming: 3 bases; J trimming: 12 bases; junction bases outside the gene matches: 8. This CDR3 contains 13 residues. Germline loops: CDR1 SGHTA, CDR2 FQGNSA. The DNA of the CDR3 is TGTGCCAGCAGCTTGGGACCAACGGGGGGGCAGTTCTTA. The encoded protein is CASSLGPTGGQFL.

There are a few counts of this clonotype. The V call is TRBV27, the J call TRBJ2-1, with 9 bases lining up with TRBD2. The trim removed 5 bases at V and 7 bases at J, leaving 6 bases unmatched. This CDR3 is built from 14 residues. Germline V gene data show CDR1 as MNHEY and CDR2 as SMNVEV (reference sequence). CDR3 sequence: CASSRGGALNEQFF. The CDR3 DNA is TGTGCCAGCAGTCGCGGGGGGGCTCTAAATGAGCAGTTCTTC.

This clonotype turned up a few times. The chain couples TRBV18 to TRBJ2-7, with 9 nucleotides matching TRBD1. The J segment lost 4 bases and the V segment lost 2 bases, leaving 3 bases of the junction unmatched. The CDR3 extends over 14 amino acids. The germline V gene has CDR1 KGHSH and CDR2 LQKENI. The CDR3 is CASSPKGQGYEQYF. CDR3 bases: TGTGCCAGCTCACCAAAGGGACAGGGTTACGAGCAGTACTTC.

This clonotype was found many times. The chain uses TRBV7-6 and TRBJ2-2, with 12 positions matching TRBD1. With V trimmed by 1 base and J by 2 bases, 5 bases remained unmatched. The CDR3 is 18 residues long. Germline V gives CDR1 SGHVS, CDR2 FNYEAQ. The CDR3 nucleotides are TGTGCCAGCAGCTTAGTTGGGACAGGGGGCAGCAACACCGGGGAGCTGTTTTTT. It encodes CASSLVGTGGSNTGELFF. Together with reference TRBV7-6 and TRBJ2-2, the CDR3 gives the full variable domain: GAGVSQSPRYKVTKRGQDVALRCDPISGHVSLYWYRQALGQGPEFLTYFNYEAQQDKSGLPNDRFSAERPEGSISTLTIQRTEQRDSAMYRCASSLVGTGGSNTGELFFGEGSRLTVL.

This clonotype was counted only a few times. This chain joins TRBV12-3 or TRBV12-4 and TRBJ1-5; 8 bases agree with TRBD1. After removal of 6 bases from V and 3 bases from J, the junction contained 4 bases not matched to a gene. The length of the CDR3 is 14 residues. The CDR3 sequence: CASSGDRSNQPQHF. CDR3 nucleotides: TGTGCCAGCAGCGGGGACAGGTCCAATCAGCCCCAGCATTTT.

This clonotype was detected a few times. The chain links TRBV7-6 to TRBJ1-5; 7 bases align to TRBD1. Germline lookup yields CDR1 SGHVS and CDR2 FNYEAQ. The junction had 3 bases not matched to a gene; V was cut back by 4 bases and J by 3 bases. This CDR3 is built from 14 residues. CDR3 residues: CASSSGQNNQPQHF. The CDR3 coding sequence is TGTGCCAGCAGCTCGGGACAGAACAATCAGCCCCAGCATTTT.